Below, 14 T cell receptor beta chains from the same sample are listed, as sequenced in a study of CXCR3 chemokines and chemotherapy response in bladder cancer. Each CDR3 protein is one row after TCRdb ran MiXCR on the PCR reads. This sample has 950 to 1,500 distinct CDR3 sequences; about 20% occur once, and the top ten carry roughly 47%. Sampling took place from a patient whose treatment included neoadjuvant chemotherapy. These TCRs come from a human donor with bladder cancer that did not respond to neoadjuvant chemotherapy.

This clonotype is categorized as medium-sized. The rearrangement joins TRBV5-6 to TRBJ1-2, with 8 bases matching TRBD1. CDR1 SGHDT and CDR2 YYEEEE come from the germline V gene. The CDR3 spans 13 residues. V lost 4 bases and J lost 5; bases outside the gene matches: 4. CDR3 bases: TGTGCCAGCAGCGCCGGACAGGGATATGGCTACACCTTC. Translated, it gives CASSAGQGYGYTF.

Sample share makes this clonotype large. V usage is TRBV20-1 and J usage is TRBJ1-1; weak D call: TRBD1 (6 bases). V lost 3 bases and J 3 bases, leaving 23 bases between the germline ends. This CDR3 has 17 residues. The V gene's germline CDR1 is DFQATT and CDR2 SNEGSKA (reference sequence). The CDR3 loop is CSARVRTLGQRDTEAFF. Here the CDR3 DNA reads TGCAGTGCTAGGGTCCGGACTTTAGGACAGAGGGACACTGAAGCTTTCTTT.

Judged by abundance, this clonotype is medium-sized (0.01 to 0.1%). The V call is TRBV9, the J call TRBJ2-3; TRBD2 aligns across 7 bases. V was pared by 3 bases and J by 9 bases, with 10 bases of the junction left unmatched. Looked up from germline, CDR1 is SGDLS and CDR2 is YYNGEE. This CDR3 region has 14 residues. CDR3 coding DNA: TGTGCCAGCAGCGCAAACGACCTCGGGGGGACGCAGTATTTT. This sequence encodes CASSANDLGGTQYF.

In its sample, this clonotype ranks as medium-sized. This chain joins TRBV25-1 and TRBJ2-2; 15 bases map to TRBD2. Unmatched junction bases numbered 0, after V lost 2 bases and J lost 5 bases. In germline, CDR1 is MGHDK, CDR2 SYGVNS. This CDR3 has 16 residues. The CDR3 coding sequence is TGTGCCAGCAGTGAAGGACTAGCGGGGGGGACCGGGGAGCTGTTTTTT. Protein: CASSEGLAGGTGELFF.

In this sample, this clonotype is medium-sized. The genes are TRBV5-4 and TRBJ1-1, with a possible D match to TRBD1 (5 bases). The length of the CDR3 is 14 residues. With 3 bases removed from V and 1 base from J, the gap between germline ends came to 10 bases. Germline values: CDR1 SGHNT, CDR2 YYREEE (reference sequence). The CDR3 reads CASSSDSWNTEAFF. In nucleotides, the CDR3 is TGTGCCAGCAGCTCTGACAGTTGGAACACTGAAGCTTTCTTT.

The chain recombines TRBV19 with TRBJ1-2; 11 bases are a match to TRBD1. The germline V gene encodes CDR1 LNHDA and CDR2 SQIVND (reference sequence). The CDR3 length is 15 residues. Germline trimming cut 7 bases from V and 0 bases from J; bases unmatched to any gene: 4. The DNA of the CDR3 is TGTGCCAGTACCGGGGACAGGGGGTCTAACTATGGCTACACCTTC. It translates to CASTGDRGSNYGYTF.

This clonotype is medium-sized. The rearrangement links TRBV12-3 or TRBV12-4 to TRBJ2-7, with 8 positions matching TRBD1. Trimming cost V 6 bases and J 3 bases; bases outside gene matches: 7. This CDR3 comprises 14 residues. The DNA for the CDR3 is TGTGCCAGCAGGGGACGGGACAGGTTCTACGAGCAGTACTTC. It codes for CASRGRDRFYEQYF.

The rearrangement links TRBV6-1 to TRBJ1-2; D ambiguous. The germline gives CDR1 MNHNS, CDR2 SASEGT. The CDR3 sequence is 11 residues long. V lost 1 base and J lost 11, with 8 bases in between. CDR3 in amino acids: CASSEVGGYTF. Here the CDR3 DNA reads TGTGCCAGCAGTGAAGTGGGTGGGTACACCTTC.

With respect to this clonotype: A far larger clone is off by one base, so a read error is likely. CDR3 sequence reads: CASSFTSGADGELFF. CDR3 DNA sequence: TGTGCCAGCAGCTTTACCTCGGGAGCGGACGGGGAGCTGTTTTTT. The rearrangement uses TRBV7-3 and TRBJ2-2; D might be TRBD2 (6 bases). Germline assignment: CDR1 SGHTA and CDR2 FQGTGA. Deletions cut 3 bases from V and 7 bases from J, with 15 bases between. The CDR3 is 15 residues long. The full variable domain, completed using reference TRBV7-3 and TRBJ2-2, is GAGVSQTPSNKVTEKGKYVELRCDPISGHTALYWYRQSLGQGPEFLIYFQGTGAADDSGLPNDRFFAVRPEGSVSTLKIQRTERGDSAVYLCASSFTSGADGELFFGEGSRLTVL.

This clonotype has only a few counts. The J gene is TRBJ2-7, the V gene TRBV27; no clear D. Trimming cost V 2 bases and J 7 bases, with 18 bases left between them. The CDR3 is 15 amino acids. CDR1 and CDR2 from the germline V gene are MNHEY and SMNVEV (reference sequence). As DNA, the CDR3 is TGTGCCAGCAGTTTAACGGCTACAAGGGTCGGGGAGCAGTACTTC. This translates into CASSLTATRVGEQYF.

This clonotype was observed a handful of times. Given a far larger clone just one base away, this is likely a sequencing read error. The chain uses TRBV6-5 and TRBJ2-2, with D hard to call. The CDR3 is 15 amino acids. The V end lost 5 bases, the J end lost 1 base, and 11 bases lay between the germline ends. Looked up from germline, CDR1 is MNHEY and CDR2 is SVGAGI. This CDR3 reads CASSESIGNTGELFF. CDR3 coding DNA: TGTGCCAGCAGTGAGTCGATCGGGAACACCGGGGAGCTGTTTTTT.

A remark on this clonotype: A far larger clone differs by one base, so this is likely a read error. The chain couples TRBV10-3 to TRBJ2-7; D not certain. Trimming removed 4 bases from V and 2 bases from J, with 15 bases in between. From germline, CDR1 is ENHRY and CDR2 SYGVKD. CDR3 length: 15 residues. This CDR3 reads CAISGGFSMTYEQYF. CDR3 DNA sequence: TGTGCCATCAGTGGGGGTTTTTCTATGACCTACGAGCAGTACTTC.

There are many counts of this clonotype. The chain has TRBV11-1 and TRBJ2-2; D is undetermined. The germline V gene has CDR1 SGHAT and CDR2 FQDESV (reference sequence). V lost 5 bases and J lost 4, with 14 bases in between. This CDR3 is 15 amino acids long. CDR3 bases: TGTGCCAGCAGCACCAATCTAGGACCCACCGGGGAGCTGTTTTTT. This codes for CASSTNLGPTGELFF.

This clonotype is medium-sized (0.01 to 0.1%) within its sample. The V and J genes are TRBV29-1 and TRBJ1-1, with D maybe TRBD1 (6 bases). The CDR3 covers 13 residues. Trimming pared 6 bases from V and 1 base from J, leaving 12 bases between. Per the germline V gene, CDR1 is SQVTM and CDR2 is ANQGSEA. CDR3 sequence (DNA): TGCAGCGTCCAGGGACACCAGAACACTGAAGCTTTCTTT. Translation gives CSVQGHQNTEAFF.